Listed below are T cell receptor beta chains from one sample, sequenced in a study of beta chain features in type 1 diabetes. The method was immunoSEQ multiplex PCR; TCRdb's version includes in-frame clones alone and lacks a portion of them. Among 810,000 or so clones listed, roughly 15% were seen once. Sequenced input: naive CD4+ T cells from blood. These TCRs come from a woman under 30 in good health. CDR3s include the opening cysteine and the closing phenylalanine or tryptophan. D genes are given only for firm matches. The size of a clone is reported for some rows only, either as once, few or many, or as a class for expanded clones.

CDR3	DNA	size	J	V	D
CASSPGTSWATQFF	TGTGCCAGCTCACCGGGGACTAGCTGGGCAACGCAGTTCTTC	-	TRBJ2-1	TRBV18	TRBD2
CASSYFSETEQYF	TGTGCCAGCAGTTATTTTTCAGAGACTGAGCAGTACTTC	-	TRBJ2-7	TRBV6-5	-
CAISGTSGVTGELFF	TGTGCCATCAGTGGAACTAGCGGAGTCACCGGGGAGCTGTTTTTT	-	TRBJ2-2	TRBV10-3	TRBD2
CASSGYEQYF	TGTGCCAGCAGCGGATACGAGCAGTACTTC	few	TRBJ2-7	TRBV9	-
CASSLAGGPSGRFSYEQYF	TGTGCCAGCAGCTTAGCAGGCGGGCCTTCGGGGAGATTCTCCTACGAGCAGTACTTC	-	TRBJ2-7	TRBV11-2	-
CASSTAQAGNTDTQYF	TGTGCCAGCAGTACGGCCCAGGCGGGGAACACAGATACGCAGTATTTT	few	TRBJ2-3	TRBV6-6	-
CATSTETRQYTQYF	TGTGCCACCAGCACCGAGACTAGACAATATACGCAGTATTTT	few	TRBJ2-3	TRBV15	-
CASSSGGTGYGYTF	TGTGCCAGCAGTTCAGGCGGGACAGGGTATGGCTACACCTTC	-	TRBJ1-2	TRBV6-6	TRBD1
CASSSFRDRANNEQFF	TGTGCCAGTAGTTCTTTTCGGGACAGGGCTAACAATGAGCAGTTCTTC	once	TRBJ2-1	TRBV19	TRBD1
CASSQFRGRTGETQYF	TGTGCCAGCAGCCAATTTCGCGGGAGGACGGGCGAGACCCAGTACTTC	few	TRBJ2-5	TRBV14	TRBD2
CASTAPSGTKNIQYF	TGTGCCAGCACCGCCCCGAGCGGGACCAAAAACATTCAGTACTTC	-	TRBJ2-4	TRBV2	TRBD2
CASTEPSGHSTDTQYF	TGTGCCAGTACCGAACCTAGCGGGCATAGCACAGATACGCAGTATTTT	-	TRBJ2-3	TRBV19	TRBD2
CAGGQGPENTEAFF	TGTGCGGGGGGACAGGGGCCTGAGAACACTGAAGCTTTCTTT	-	TRBJ1-1	TRBV28	TRBD1
CASSFMPGNQPQHF	TGTGCCAGCAGTTTTATGCCTGGCAATCAGCCCCAGCATTTT	-	TRBJ1-5	TRBV27	-
CASSLTIKNEKLFF	TGTGCCAGCAGCTTGACAATCAAAAATGAAAAACTGTTTTTT	-	TRBJ1-4	TRBV5-6	-
CASSPHPGAYEQYF	TGTGCCAGCAGCCCGCACCCTGGGGCCTACGAGCAGTACTTC	few	TRBJ2-7	TRBV11-2	-
CASRETGSNEQFF	TGCGCCAGCAGGGAGACAGGGTCTAATGAGCAGTTCTTC	-	TRBJ2-1	TRBV4-1	TRBD1
CSGLAGRGEQYF	TGCAGCGGACTAGCCGGGAGAGGGGAGCAGTACTTC	few	TRBJ2-7	TRBV29-1	TRBD2
CASMKTLGPKVQYF	TGTGCCAGCATGAAGACCTTGGGACCCAAGGTCCAGTACTTC	-	TRBJ2-5	TRBV6-1	-
CASSLSGRDRTQYF	TGTGCCAGCAGCCTTAGCGGGAGGGACCGGACCCAGTACTTC	-	TRBJ2-5	TRBV11-3	TRBD2
CASSFGQGRGNTIYF	TGTGCCAGCAGCTTCGGACAGGGGAGGGGAAACACCATATATTTT	-	TRBJ1-3	TRBV7-2	TRBD1
CASSENYNEQFF	TGTGCCAGCAGCGAAAACTACAATGAGCAGTTCTTC	few	TRBJ2-1	TRBV25-1	-
CASRYYSSGQADF	TGTGCCAGCAGATACTATAGTTCGGGACAGGCGGATTTT	-	TRBJ1-3	TRBV2	TRBD1
CASSLRPWGGQGSYEQYF	TGTGCCAGCAGCTTACGCCCATGGGGCGGACAGGGGAGTTACGAGCAGTACTTC	-	TRBJ2-7	TRBV7-8	TRBD1
CASSLRVTSGNTEAFF	TGTGCCAGCAGCTTACGGGTGACCTCAGGGAACACTGAAGCTTTCTTT	few	TRBJ1-1	TRBV7-2	-
CASSTIVGPTGELFF	TGTGCCAGCAGCACAATAGTGGGGCCCACCGGGGAGCTGTTTTTT	-	TRBJ2-2	TRBV7-6	-
CSVVKREPGGEQFF	TGCAGCGTTGTAAAGCGGGAGCCCGGGGGAGAGCAGTTCTTC	-	TRBJ2-1	TRBV29-1	TRBD2
CASSYYWGQETQYF	TGTGCCAGCAGTTATTACTGGGGGCAAGAGACCCAGTACTTC	few	TRBJ2-5	TRBV6-9	-
CASSVDTEAFF	TGTGCCAGCAGTGTTGATACTGAAGCTTTCTTT	few	TRBJ1-1	TRBV2	-
CASSLSGTYEQYF	TGTGCCAGCAGCTTATCAGGGACCTACGAGCAGTACTTC	few	TRBJ2-7	TRBV7-9	-
CASSLATSYNEQFF	TGCGCCAGCAGCTTGGCCACTAGTTACAATGAGCAGTTCTTC	-	TRBJ2-1	TRBV5-1	-
CASSLTSPETQYF	TGTGCCAGCAGTTTGACTAGTCCCGAGACCCAGTACTTC	few	TRBJ2-5	TRBV28	-
CASSSRGRGTDTQYF	TGCGCCAGCAGTTCGAGGGGAAGGGGTACAGATACGCAGTATTTT	few	TRBJ2-3	TRBV5-1	-
CASSQWGSYGYTF	TGCGCCAGCAGCCAATGGGGCTCCTATGGCTACACCTTC	-	TRBJ1-2	TRBV4-1	-
CATTGGQRETQYF	TGTGCCACCACGGGAGGGCAACGAGAGACCCAGTACTTC	-	TRBJ2-5	TRBV6-5	TRBD2
CAISVETGELFF	TGTGCCATCAGTGTCGAAACCGGGGAGCTGTTTTTT	-	TRBJ2-2	TRBV10-3	-
CASSPWAIGNTGELFF	TGCGCCAGCAGCCCCTGGGCGATCGGGAACACCGGGGAGCTGTTTTTT	few	TRBJ2-2	TRBV5-1	-
CASKGTGTYEQYF	TGTGCCAGCAAGGGGACGGGAACCTACGAGCAGTACTTC	-	TRBJ2-7	TRBV25-1	-
CASSRESSYEQYF	TGTGCCAGCAGCCGGGAGAGCTCCTACGAGCAGTACTTC	-	TRBJ2-7	TRBV6-5	-
CASSLVQGGSYEQYF	TGTGCCAGCAGCTTAGTACAGGGGGGCTCCTACGAGCAGTACTTC	few	TRBJ2-7	TRBV7-2	TRBD1
CAISGVTSGNNEQFF	TGTGCCATCAGCGGGGTTACTAGCGGTAACAATGAGCAGTTCTTC	-	TRBJ2-1	TRBV10-3	TRBD2
CASSQRLAGDLEQYF	TGTGCCAGCAGCCAACGACTAGCGGGAGACCTCGAGCAGTACTTC	few	TRBJ2-7	TRBV7-2	TRBD2
CASSVPGNTIYF	TGTGCCAGCTCAGTTCCAGGAAACACCATATATTTT	-	TRBJ1-3	TRBV18	-
CAISFVGQGTDTQYF	TGTGCCATCAGCTTTGTGGGACAGGGAACAGATACGCAGTATTTT	few	TRBJ2-3	TRBV10-3	TRBD1
CASSLAVGMNTEAFF	TGTGCCAGCAGCTTGGCTGTGGGGATGAACACTGAAGCTTTCTTT	-	TRBJ1-1	TRBV5-4	-
CASSLNTGETDTQYF	TGTGCCAGCAGCTTAAACACAGGGGAAACAGATACGCAGTATTTT	-	TRBJ2-3	TRBV7-9	TRBD1